The clone carrying this T cell receptor (beta chain) appeared many times. Looked up from germline, CDR1 is SGHAT and CDR2 is FQNNGV. The CDR3 has 16 residues. J gave up 3 bases and V 1 base, and 5 bases lay outside the gene matches. Unique molecular identifiers featured in how the TCRbeta library was prepared. TCRdb reprocessed the PCR reads with MiXCR, giving one entry per CDR3 protein. The sample contains under 25,000 distinct CDR3 sequences, over 10% of which appear only once. This entry is derived from a study of T-cell reconstitution after alpha-beta-depleted transplantation in children. The source material was PBMCs, mostly from graft donor cells, sampled 60 days after TCRalphabeta/CD19-depleted stem cell transplant. The sequence came from a female patient aged 2-9 years who had a stem cell transplant for congenital amegakaryocytic thrombocytopenia, so the T cells may come from the graft donor. The gene calls are TRBV11-2 and TRBJ2-3; 9 bases map to TRBD2. The DNA for the CDR3 is TGTGCCAGCAGCTTAGGTGTCCTAGCGGGGACAGATACGCAGTATTTT. This translates into CASSLGVLAGTDTQYF.